A single T cell receptor beta chain is shown here with its context. This sample is part of a study of blood T cell repertoires in COVID-19. For the study at large: Acute-phase and convalescent COVID-19 samples originated in the United States, Italy and Spain.

Per the original methods: The authors estimated nucleated cell counts from reference gene primer amplification. Libraries were prepared by immunoSEQ multiplex PCR; TCRdb keeps only in-frame clonotypes and omits some of them. The V and J calls and the clone size are those of that table, but D and trimming were determined from the DNA. The data show fewer than 20,000 clones, approximately 95% seen once. The material sequenced was peripheral blood. The source of this sequence is a woman between 50 and 59 years old with active COVID-19.

For the CDR3, the DNA is TGTGCCAGCAGCTACCCAGCGAACACAGATACGCAGTATTTT. Translating it yields CASSYPANTDTQYF. J is TRBJ2-3 and V is TRBV11-2; no reliable D call. This CDR3 is built from 14 residues. V was shortened by 4 bases and J by 2 bases, with 10 bases between the two germline ends. The germline gives CDR1 SGHAT, CDR2 FQNNGV. Together with reference TRBV11-2 and TRBJ2-3, the CDR3 gives the full variable domain: EAGVAQSPRYKIIEKRQSVAFWCNPISGHATLYWYQQILGQGPKLLIQFQNNGVVDDSQLPKDRFSAERLKGVDSTLKIQPAKLEDSAVYLCASSYPANTDTQYFGPGTRLTVL.